This T cell receptor beta chain was identified in a study of pediatric ulcerative colitis. Study results and caveats: Rectal repertoires separated controls, mild-moderate and acute severe colitis. Two patients' blood samples yielded substantially fewer templates. Ulcerative colitis patients shared more blood-rectal clones than controls.

After removal of 3 bases from V and 6 bases from J, the junction contained 8 bases not matched to a gene. The CDR3 is 15 residues long. In germline, CDR1 is SEHNR, CDR2 FQNEAQ (reference sequence). To note about this clone: Its antigen remains unknown.

During colonoscopy, one to two rectal pinch biopsies were collected. No immunosuppressive drugs were given to ulcerative colitis patients before diagnostic colonoscopy. Sequencing was performed with immunoSEQ multiplex PCR; in TCRdb, only in-frame clones are kept and a portion is missing. The table records about 35,000 clones, about 81% of them present only once. Sequenced sample: gut tissue. The chain couples TRBV7-9 to TRBJ1-2; 9 positions agree with TRBD1. The receptor was derived from a boy under 18 with mild ulcerative colitis. CDR3 loop: CASSLGTGSSDGYTF. The CDR3 region has the DNA TGTGCCAGCAGCTTGGGGACAGGGTCCTCGGATGGCTACACCTTC.